These T cell receptor beta chains were read from a single sample in a study of T-cell memory formation after mild COVID-19. TCRdb passed the 5' RACE reads through MiXCR, listing each CDR3 protein once. Of about 470,000 distinct CDR3 sequences in the sample, about 23% were seen once. The sample was PBMCs or a T cell subset sorted from them (not recorded which). The receptors shown here come from an adult woman who had mild COVID-19 (a few samples of this study predate the infection). Cell type and time point are not known. Both conserved end residues are part of each CDR3. The D gene is left open where the match is weak. Size is stated for part of the rows, as once, few or many counts, or as a class when the clone is expanded.

V: TRBV5-1
J: TRBJ1-1
D: NA
size: NA
DNA: TGCGCCAGCAGCTTGGAGTCCGCGGGGACTGAAGCTTTCTTT
CDR3: CASSLESAGTEAFF

V: TRBV6-6
J: TRBJ1-6
D: NA
size: few
DNA: TGTGCCAGCAGTCCACCCCTCCACTTT
CDR3: CASSPPLHF

V: TRBV20-1
J: TRBJ1-3
D: NA
size: few
DNA: TGCAGTGCTAGAGAAAACCCTGGAAACACCATATATTTT
CDR3: CSARENPGNTIYF

V: TRBV12-3/TRBV12-4
J: TRBJ2-3
D: NA
size: few
DNA: TGTGCCAGCAGCTCGAGGACAGAAAACACAGATACGCAGTATTTT
CDR3: CASSSRTENTDTQYF

V: TRBV28
J: TRBJ2-3
D: NA
size: once
DNA: TGTGCCAGCCAGGGGGGATCGAACACAGATACGCAGTATTTT
CDR3: CASQGGSNTDTQYF

V: TRBV4-1
J: TRBJ1-1
D: TRBD1
size: NA
DNA: TGCGCCAGCAGCCTTCACAGGGGGCAGGCGTACACTGAAGCTTTCTTT
CDR3: CASSLHRGQAYTEAFF

V: TRBV29-1
J: TRBJ2-7
D: TRBD1
size: NA
DNA: TGCAGCGTCGTTGACAGGGGCAGCTCCTACGAGCAGTACTTC
CDR3: CSVVDRGSSYEQYF

V: TRBV19
J: TRBJ2-2
D: NA
size: NA
DNA: TGTGCCAGTAGTATAGAAGTGGACAGCACCGGGGAGCTGTTTTTT
CDR3: CASSIEVDSTGELFF

V: TRBV12-3/TRBV12-4
J: TRBJ1-1
D: NA
size: NA
DNA: TGTGCCAGCAGTTCCCTCTGGGCGGGGAACACTGAAGCTTTCTTT
CDR3: CASSSLWAGNTEAFF

V: TRBV10-3
J: TRBJ2-5
D: TRBD2
size: NA
DNA: TGTGCCATCAGTGATGGAGCGGGGGGAAAAGAGACCCAGTACTTC
CDR3: CAISDGAGGKETQYF

V: TRBV18
J: TRBJ1-1
D: NA
size: few
DNA: TGTGCCAGCTCACCCGCCCGAGGGGACACTGAAGCTTTCTTT
CDR3: CASSPARGDTEAFF

V: TRBV7-9
J: TRBJ2-3
D: TRBD1
size: few
DNA: TGTGCCAGCAGCGTTACAGGGGTCACAGATACGCAGTATTTT
CDR3: CASSVTGVTDTQYF

V: TRBV7-9
J: TRBJ1-2
D: NA
size: few
DNA: TGTGCCAGCAGCTCCGGATGGCCAGGGCGCTATGGCTACACCTTC
CDR3: CASSSGWPGRYGYTF

V: TRBV12-3/TRBV12-4
J: TRBJ1-1
D: NA
size: NA
DNA: TGTGCCAGCAGTTCAAGGGGGGAGGGCCCGAACACTGAAGCTTTCTTT
CDR3: CASSSRGEGPNTEAFF

V: TRBV7-3
J: TRBJ2-1
D: NA
size: few
DNA: TGTGCCAGCAGCCCTGAAAAGGGTGGCTCCTACAATGAGCAGTTCTTC
CDR3: CASSPEKGGSYNEQFF

V: TRBV4-2
J: TRBJ2-7
D: NA
size: few
DNA: TGTGCCAGCAGCCAAGACTATGGTAGCTCCTACGAGCAGTACTTC
CDR3: CASSQDYGSSYEQYF

V: TRBV15
J: TRBJ1-3
D: NA
size: NA
DNA: TGTGCCACCAGCAGAGATATGACAGTTGGAAACACCATATATTTT
CDR3: CATSRDMTVGNTIYF

V: TRBV24-1
J: TRBJ2-1
D: NA
size: NA
DNA: TGTGCCACCTCTTTAATGGGGAATGAGCAGTTCTTC
CDR3: CATSLMGNEQFF

V: TRBV30
J: TRBJ1-5
D: TRBD1
size: NA
DNA: TGTGCCTGGAGCCTCGGGACAGGGAGGCCCCAGCATTTT
CDR3: CAWSLGTGRPQHF

V: TRBV5-1
J: TRBJ2-7
D: NA
size: few
DNA: TGCGCCAGCAGCGTGGGGGCCTTGGAGCAGTACTTC
CDR3: CASSVGALEQYF

V: TRBV3-1
J: TRBJ2-1
D: NA
size: NA
DNA: TGTGCCAGCAGCCAAGTGCCCAAGGGGGGTTACAATGAGCAGTTCTTC
CDR3: CASSQVPKGGYNEQFF

V: TRBV5-1
J: TRBJ2-3
D: NA
size: many
DNA: TGCGCCAGCAGCTCTACTAGAGATACGCAGTATTTT
CDR3: CASSSTRDTQYF

V: TRBV7-9
J: TRBJ1-5
D: TRBD1
size: NA
DNA: TGTGCCAGCAGCTTAGCGACAGGGAATCAGCCCCAGCATTTT
CDR3: CASSLATGNQPQHF

V: TRBV5-1
J: TRBJ2-5
D: TRBD2
size: NA
DNA: TGCGCCAGCAGCTTGGCCCCAGCGGGGGTACAAGAGACCCAGTACTTC
CDR3: CASSLAPAGVQETQYF

V: TRBV19
J: TRBJ2-7
D: TRBD1
size: few
DNA: TGTGCCAGTAGTATAACGACAGGGCGGGACGAGCAGTACTTC
CDR3: CASSITTGRDEQYF

V: TRBV27
J: TRBJ2-3
D: TRBD1
size: few
DNA: TGTGCCAGCACGCAGACAGGGTGGACAGATACGCAGTATTTT
CDR3: CASTQTGWTDTQYF

V: TRBV6-2/TRBV6-3
J: TRBJ2-7
D: NA
size: few
DNA: TGTGCCAGCAGTTACATAGGCGGCGGAGGAGAATACGAGCAGTACTTC
CDR3: CASSYIGGGGEYEQYF

V: TRBV27
J: TRBJ2-2
D: NA
size: NA
DNA: TGTGCCAGCACAAGGACAGTTAACACCGGGGAGCTGTTTTTT
CDR3: CASTRTVNTGELFF

V: TRBV7-9
J: TRBJ2-7
D: NA
size: many
DNA: TGTGCCAGCAGCGTGGAATCCTACGAGCAGTACTTC
CDR3: CASSVESYEQYF

V: TRBV24-1
J: TRBJ1-4
D: TRBD1
size: NA
DNA: TGTGCCACCAGCCAAGGACAGGCCCGTAATGAAAAACTGTTTTTT
CDR3: CATSQGQARNEKLFF

V: TRBV18
J: TRBJ2-1
D: TRBD1
size: NA
DNA: TGTGCCAGCTCTGGACAGGGGGTCTACAATGAGCAGTTCTTC
CDR3: CASSGQGVYNEQFF

V: TRBV12-3/TRBV12-4
J: TRBJ2-1
D: TRBD1
size: few
DNA: TGTGCCAGCAGTTTTGGATCCAGGGACAGGAGATACAATGAGCAGTTCTTC
CDR3: CASSFGSRDRRYNEQFF

V: TRBV7-9
J: TRBJ2-7
D: NA
size: many
DNA: TGTGCCAGCAGTTCGGACCGGGGTCAGGTGGCCGAGCAGTACTTC
CDR3: CASSSDRGQVAEQYF

V: TRBV27
J: TRBJ1-2
D: NA
size: NA
DNA: TGTGCCAGCAGTTGGGGCATGGAATATGGCTACACCTTC
CDR3: CASSWGMEYGYTF

V: TRBV7-8
J: TRBJ2-2
D: NA
size: few
DNA: TGTGCCAGCAGCTTAGCCAAACCTACCACCGGGGAGCTGTTTTTT
CDR3: CASSLAKPTTGELFF

V: TRBV29-1
J: TRBJ2-5
D: TRBD2
size: NA
DNA: TGCAGCGTTGAACTAGCGGGGTTCCAAGAGACCCAGTACTTC
CDR3: CSVELAGFQETQYF

V: TRBV20-1
J: TRBJ2-7
D: TRBD1
size: few
DNA: TGCAGTGCTCTTACAGGGGCAAAACCCTACGAGCAGTACTTC
CDR3: CSALTGAKPYEQYF

V: TRBV4-2
J: TRBJ1-1
D: NA
size: NA
DNA: TGTGCCAGCAGCAACGGACAGCTGAACACTGAAGCTTTCTTT
CDR3: CASSNGQLNTEAFF

V: TRBV5-1
J: TRBJ1-3
D: NA
size: NA
DNA: TGCGCCAGCAGCCCCTCTCCGGGACGCAACTCTGGAAACACCATATATTTT
CDR3: CASSPSPGRNSGNTIYF

V: TRBV6-1
J: TRBJ1-2
D: NA
size: NA
DNA: TGTGCCAGCGTAGTCTGGGCGGGCTATGGCTACACCTTC
CDR3: CASVVWAGYGYTF

V: TRBV7-9
J: TRBJ1-2
D: NA
size: few
DNA: TGTGCCAGCAGCTCAGAGGACAGCCCTAACTATGGCTACACCTTC
CDR3: CASSSEDSPNYGYTF

V: TRBV3-1
J: TRBJ2-5
D: NA
size: NA
DNA: TGTGCCAGCAGCCCCTTCGGGGGCGAGACCCAGTACTTC
CDR3: CASSPFGGETQYF

V: TRBV20-1
J: TRBJ1-2
D: NA
size: NA
DNA: TGCAGTGCTAGGCCGACAGTCGACTATGGCTACACCTTC
CDR3: CSARPTVDYGYTF

V: TRBV7-3
J: TRBJ2-2
D: NA
size: few
DNA: TGTGCCAGCAGCTTAGTTGCCGACAGGCTCACCGGGGAGCTGTTTTTT
CDR3: CASSLVADRLTGELFF

V: TRBV4-3
J: TRBJ2-1
D: TRBD2
size: NA
DNA: TGCGCCAGCAGCCAAGATCTTCCGGCGGGAGGGCCTGGGAATGAGCAGTTCTTC
CDR3: CASSQDLPAGGPGNEQFF

V: TRBV12-3/TRBV12-4
J: TRBJ2-7
D: NA
size: NA
DNA: TGTGCCAGCAGTTTAAGGGACAACTACGAGCAGTACTTC
CDR3: CASSLRDNYEQYF

V: TRBV24-1
J: TRBJ2-7
D: NA
size: few
DNA: TGTGCCACCAGTGATACCAGGGGCACCAGCGCCTACGAGCAGTACTTC
CDR3: CATSDTRGTSAYEQYF

V: TRBV2
J: TRBJ2-5
D: TRBD2
size: NA
DNA: TGTGCCAGCAGTGAAGACGGGACTAGCACGAAGACCCAGTACTTC
CDR3: CASSEDGTSTKTQYF

V: TRBV5-1
J: TRBJ1-2
D: TRBD1
size: NA
DNA: TGCGCCAGCAGCATTACAGGGGCTGGTGGCTACACCTTC
CDR3: CASSITGAGGYTF

V: TRBV29-1
J: TRBJ2-7
D: NA
size: few
DNA: TGCAGCGCAAGGGAGGGGGCCTACGAGCAGTACTTC
CDR3: CSAREGAYEQYF

V: TRBV7-2
J: TRBJ2-5
D: NA
size: few
DNA: TGTGCCAGCGCTCGTCCAGGGCCCCAAGAGACCCAGTACTTC
CDR3: CASARPGPQETQYF

V: TRBV27
J: TRBJ2-5
D: NA
size: NA
DNA: TGTGCCAGCAGTTTATTGGCAGGGGCAGAGACCCAGTACTTC
CDR3: CASSLLAGAETQYF